The 29 T cell receptor beta chains in this list originate from one sample, sequenced in a study of shared clonotypes between healthy human individuals. Generated by immunoSEQ multiplex PCR, the TCRdb table keeps only in-frame clones and is missing some. The sample includes 2 million to 3 million clones, 80% to 95% of them seen just once. Material: naive CD4+ T cells from PBMCs. This sample's subset: CD45RA+ positively selected. The receptors shown here come from a young man in good health. Some clones in this sample may be carry-over from other donors' samples.

The CDR3 coding sequence is TGTGCCAGCTCACCCTACCGAGCCTACGAGCAGTACTTC. The encoded protein is CASSPYRAYEQYF. The chain links TRBV18 to TRBJ2-7, with D unresolved. The ends were cut back, 3 bases at V and 2 bases at J, with 8 bases in the middle. In germline, CDR1 is KGHSH, CDR2 LQKENI. The CDR3 contains 13 residues.

The CDR3 region is CASSLAVAGAYTQYF. The CDR3 nucleotides are TGCGCCAGCAGCTTGGCGGTAGCGGGAGCATATACGCAGTATTTT. J is TRBJ2-3 and V is TRBV5-1; 9 bases agree with TRBD2. The trim removed 0 bases at V and 7 bases at J, leaving 6 bases unmatched. The V gene's germline CDR1 is SGHRS and CDR2 YFSETQ. This CDR3 region has 15 residues.

The chain has TRBV19 and TRBJ1-1, with 8 bases that match TRBD1. CDR3 size: 15 residues. Germline V gene sequence: CDR1 LNHDA, CDR2 SQIVND (reference sequence). The V segment lost 4 bases and the J segment 4 bases; nucleotides outside the gene matches: 8. CDR3 amino acids: CASSTAGGDLTEAFF. DNA for the CDR3: TGTGCCAGTAGTACAGCAGGGGGCGATCTCACTGAAGCTTTCTTT.

The rearrangement uses TRBV2 and TRBJ1-4, with TRBD1 as a possible D gene (6 bases). CDR1 is SNHLY and CDR2 is FYNNEI in the germline V gene. This CDR3 has 15 residues. Trimming removed 2 bases from V and 6 bases from J, with 13 bases in between. The CDR3: CASSELPGEYEKLFF. Here the CDR3 DNA reads TGTGCCAGCAGTGAATTACCAGGGGAATATGAAAAACTGTTTTTT.

The V call is TRBV5-1, the J call TRBJ2-1, with 8 bases matching TRBD2. Unmatched junction bases numbered 1, after V lost 5 bases and J lost 3 bases. Per germline, CDR1 SGHRS and CDR2 YFSETQ. The CDR3 loop spans 13 amino acids. CDR3 in amino acids: CASRAGDYNEQFF. The CDR3 coding sequence is TGCGCCAGCAGAGCGGGAGACTACAATGAGCAGTTCTTC.

With regard to this clone: The same CDR3 is also encoded by other DNA sequences in this sample. The chain combines TRBV25-1 with TRBJ2-7; 8 bases are a match to TRBD1. Germline CDR1 and CDR2: MGHDK and SYGVNS. The length of the CDR3 is 14 residues. V was clipped by 3 bases and J by 2 bases; unmatched bases: 3. The CDR3 reads CASSEAGGPYEQYF. The DNA for the CDR3 is TGTGCCAGCAGTGAGGCAGGGGGCCCCTACGAGCAGTACTTC.

The rearrangement joins TRBV7-8 to TRBJ2-3; 9 bases match TRBD2. The CDR3 is made up of 20 amino acids. V trimming: 6 bases; J trimming: 0 bases; junction bases outside the gene matches: 19. Germline loops: CDR1 SGHVS, CDR2 FQNEAQ. CDR3 nucleotide sequence: TGTGCCAGCAGTCGGGTAGCGGGGGAACGCACCCGATGGAGCACAGATACGCAGTATTTT. It translates to CASSRVAGERTRWSTDTQYF.

The rearrangement links TRBV11-2 to TRBJ2-1; D is uncertain. Trimming cost V 5 bases and J 6 bases, with 11 bases left between them. Germline loops: CDR1 SGHAT, CDR2 FQNNGV. The CDR3 is 13 amino acids. CDR3 coding DNA: TGTGCCAGCAGCCCCTACCGGATCAATGAGCAGTTCTTC. Amino acid sequence: CASSPYRINEQFF.

The CDR3 DNA reads as TGTGCCAGCAACCGGGCTAGCGGGTACAATGAGCAGTTCTTC. Its translation: CASNRASGYNEQFF. The rearrangement joins TRBV28 to TRBJ2-1; TRBD2 matches 8 bases. The CDR3 spans 14 residues. CDR1 MDHEN and CDR2 SYDVKM come from the germline V gene. With V trimmed by 7 bases and J by 4 bases, 6 bases remained unmatched.

This sequence joins TRBV6-5 and TRBJ2-2; D possibly uses TRBD1 or TRBD2 (6 bases each). V was clipped by 5 bases and J by 6 bases, with 16 bases between them. This CDR3 is 15 amino acids long. CDR1 is MNHEY, CDR2 SVGAGI, per germline. The CDR3 nucleotides are TGTGCCAGCAGTCAACAGGGACTCGGCCCCGGGGAGCTGTTTTTT. Protein: CASSQQGLGPGELFF.

The V call is TRBV11-1, the J call TRBJ2-5, with D uncertain. Trimming took off 4 bases at V and 4 bases at J, with 7 bases between the two ends. Germline CDR1 and CDR2: SGHAT and FQDESV (reference sequence). The CDR3 consists of 12 residues. The CDR3 reads CASSWGLETQYF. The CDR3 bases are TGTGCCAGCAGCTGGGGTCTAGAGACCCAGTACTTC.

The chain links TRBV9 to TRBJ2-1, with D possibly being TRBD2 (6 bases). The CDR3 covers 13 residues. The V gene's germline CDR1 is SGDLS and CDR2 YYNGEE. Trimming removed 7 bases from V and 8 bases from J, with 16 bases in between. This CDR3 reads CASSNRGLDEQFF. CDR3 sequence (DNA): TGTGCCAGCTCTAACCGGGGGTTGGATGAGCAGTTCTTC.

As concerns this clone: This sample includes further DNA sequences coding for the same CDR3. The chain uses TRBV5-1 and TRBJ1-5, with 9 bases lining up with TRBD1. This CDR3 has 15 amino acids. Germline V gene sequence: CDR1 SGHRS, CDR2 YFSETQ. The ends lost 4 bases at V and 5 bases at J; junction bases unmatched: 7. CDR3 region: CASSLTGGSDQPQHF. The DNA for the CDR3 is TGCGCCAGCAGCCTTACAGGGGGCTCAGATCAGCCCCAGCATTTT.

The chain employs TRBV30 and TRBJ1-6; D uncertain. Germline V gene sequence: CDR1 GTSNPN, CDR2 SVGIG (reference sequence). The V and J ends lost 0 bases and 8 bases respectively, with 8 bases between them. The CDR3 spans 13 residues. CDR3 in amino acids: CAWSVREYSPLHF. In DNA form, the CDR3 reads TGTGCCTGGAGTGTACGGGAGTATTCACCCCTCCACTTT.

The table lists this clone with a count of one. Different DNA sequences within this sample yield the same CDR3. The V and J genes are TRBV27 and TRBJ2-2; a weak D match, TRBD1 (6 bases). CDR3 length: 15 residues. CDR1 MNHEY and CDR2 SMNVEV come from the germline V gene (reference sequence). Trimming took 6 bases from V and 0 from J, leaving 11 bases between them. DNA for the CDR3: TGTGCCAGCAGGAAACAGGGCGCGAACACCGGGGAGCTGTTTTTT. Its protein is CASRKQGANTGELFF.

The rearrangement links TRBV5-1 to TRBJ2-5; D tentatively reads TRBD1 or TRBD2 (5 bases each). Trimming took 4 bases from V and 3 from J, leaving 16 bases between them. Germline V lookup: CDR1 SGHRS, CDR2 YFSETQ. The CDR3 runs to 15 residues. CDR3 DNA: TGCGCCAGCAGCACACTCGGGACCAACGAAGAGACCCAGTACTTC. Translating gives CASSTLGTNEETQYF. The full variable domain, in which reference TRBV5-1 and TRBJ2-5 provide the parts outside the CDR3, is KAGVTQTPRYLIKTRGQQVTLSCSPISGHRSVSWYQQTPGQGLQFLFEYFSETQRNKGNFPGRFSGRQFSNSRSEMNVSTLELGDSALYLCASSTLGTNEETQYFGPGTRLLVL.

This sequence joins TRBV7-9 and TRBJ2-3; 11 nucleotides agree with TRBD2. Germline V lookup: CDR1 SEHNR, CDR2 FQNEAQ (reference sequence). Unmatched junction bases numbered 13, after V lost 0 bases and J lost 5 bases. This CDR3 region has 19 residues. CDR3 region: CASSLAFISGRARVDTQYF. As DNA, the CDR3 is TGTGCCAGCAGCTTAGCCTTCATTAGCGGGAGGGCCCGGGTAGATACGCAGTATTTT.

The chain carries TRBV5-1 and TRBJ1-1; perhaps TRBD1 as D (6 bases). Looked up from germline, CDR1 is SGHRS and CDR2 is YFSETQ. V was trimmed by 6 bases and J by 1 base, leaving 22 bases between them. The CDR3 is 17 amino acids. The CDR3 DNA is TGCGCCAGCACCGCCTCCCCGACAGGCGCACCGAACACTGAAGCTTTCTTT. Translated: CASTASPTGAPNTEAFF.

V is TRBV7-2 and J is TRBJ2-7, with D tentatively TRBD1 or TRBD2 (5 bases each). This CDR3 spans 14 amino acids. Germline-derived CDR1 and CDR2 are SGHTA and FQGNSA. V was trimmed by 3 bases and J by 5 bases, leaving 14 bases between them. CDR3 in amino acids: CASSFHKGPHEQYF. Here the CDR3 DNA reads TGTGCCAGCAGCTTCCACAAGGGACCTCACGAGCAGTACTTC.

This clone was detected only a few times. Other DNA sequences from this sample encode an identical CDR3 as well. The rearrangement joins TRBV9 to TRBJ1-5, with D unresolved. Trimming stripped 0 bases from V and 2 bases from J, with 6 bases between. Germline CDR1 is SGDLS and CDR2 is YYNGEE. The CDR3 loop spans 14 amino acids. Here the CDR3 DNA reads TGTGCCAGCAGCGTAGGGCAGGGCAATCAGCCCCAGCATTTT. Protein sequence: CASSVGQGNQPQHF.

The V gene is TRBV6-6, the J gene TRBJ2-3; the match to TRBD2 covers 7 bases. Looked up from germline, CDR1 is MNHNY and CDR2 is SVGAGI (reference sequence). The CDR3 extends over 14 amino acids. Trimming took 6 bases from V and 2 from J; bases not matched to a gene: 5. The CDR3 bases are TGTGCCAGCAGCCGGGACTACCACACAGATACGCAGTATTTT. Residues: CASSRDYHTDTQYF.

This chain links TRBV29-1 with TRBJ2-5, with 11 bases aligning to TRBD1. The CDR3 is 15 amino acids. J gave up 1 base and V 7 bases, and 8 bases lay outside the gene matches. Germline V gene data show CDR1 as SQVTM and CDR2 as ANQGSEA. CDR3 sequence reads: CSALGDRGFQETQYF. CDR3 nucleotides: TGCAGCGCCCTAGGGGACAGGGGGTTCCAAGAGACCCAGTACTTC.

The J gene is TRBJ2-3, the V gene TRBV5-4; 8 bases fit TRBD2. V shed 0 bases and J 5 bases; nucleotides not matched to a gene: 5. Germline CDR1 is SGHNT and CDR2 is YYREEE (reference sequence). The CDR3 runs 15 residues. CDR3 region: CASSLAGGPGDTQYF. The CDR3 region has the DNA TGTGCCAGCAGCTTGGCGGGAGGGCCGGGAGATACGCAGTATTTT.

Comments on this clone: Distinct nucleotide sequences in the sample also encode this CDR3. The J gene is TRBJ1-2, the V gene TRBV5-1, with a tentative D call TRBD1 (5 bases). The CDR3 runs to 13 residues. V lost 2 bases, J lost 3 bases, and 8 bases lay in between. CDR1 SGHRS and CDR2 YFSETQ come from the germline V gene. The CDR3 here is CASSFDSDYGYTF. In DNA form, the CDR3 reads TGCGCCAGCAGCTTTGACAGTGACTATGGCTACACCTTC.

This clone was found a few times. The genes are TRBV30 and TRBJ1-2; D is ambiguous. Per germline, CDR1 GTSNPN and CDR2 SVGIG (reference sequence). Between the trimmed V and J ends, which lost 3 bases and 7 bases, there was a span of 12 bases. The CDR3 loop spans 12 amino acids. The CDR3 DNA follows: TGTGCCTGGAGCGCATCATTCCCTGGCTACACCTTC. The encoded protein is CAWSASFPGYTF.

The chain couples TRBV5-4 to TRBJ2-7; D may be TRBD2 (5 bases). CDR1 is SGHNT, CDR2 YYREEE, per germline (reference sequence). The CDR3 is 14 amino acids. The V and J ends lost 4 bases and 4 bases respectively, with 15 bases between them. The CDR3: CASSNTWSGYEQYF. In DNA, the CDR3 is TGTGCCAGCAGCAATACCTGGTCGGGGTACGAGCAGTACTTC.

The chain is built from TRBV29-1 and TRBJ1-1; D may be TRBD1 (5 bases). Trimming left V 5 bases short and J 4 bases short, with 17 bases between. CDR3 length: 14 amino acids. The germline V gene has CDR1 SQVTM and CDR2 ANQGSEA. The CDR3 nucleotides are TGCAGCGTTACCAGGTGGGGGGACGGCACTGAAGCTTTCTTT. It encodes CSVTRWGDGTEAFF.

The V call is TRBV10-2, the J call TRBJ2-2; D may be TRBD1 (5 bases). CDR1 is WSHSY and CDR2 is SAAADI in the germline V gene. Between the trimmed V and J ends, which lost 8 bases and 7 bases, there was a span of 20 bases. CDR3 length equals 15 residues. The CDR3 DNA reads TGCGCCAGCGGAAGGGGCTCGAGGATCTTCGGGGAGCTGTTTTTT. Its protein product is CASGRGSRIFGELFF.

This chain uses TRBV30 with TRBJ2-7; D gene ambiguous. CDR3 length: 14 amino acids. Germline CDR1 reads GTSNPN; CDR2 reads SVGIG (reference sequence). Trimming stripped 2 bases from V and 1 base from J, with 12 bases between. The CDR3: CAWSRDVQSYEQYF. As DNA, the CDR3 is TGTGCCTGGAGTCGAGACGTTCAATCCTACGAGCAGTACTTC.